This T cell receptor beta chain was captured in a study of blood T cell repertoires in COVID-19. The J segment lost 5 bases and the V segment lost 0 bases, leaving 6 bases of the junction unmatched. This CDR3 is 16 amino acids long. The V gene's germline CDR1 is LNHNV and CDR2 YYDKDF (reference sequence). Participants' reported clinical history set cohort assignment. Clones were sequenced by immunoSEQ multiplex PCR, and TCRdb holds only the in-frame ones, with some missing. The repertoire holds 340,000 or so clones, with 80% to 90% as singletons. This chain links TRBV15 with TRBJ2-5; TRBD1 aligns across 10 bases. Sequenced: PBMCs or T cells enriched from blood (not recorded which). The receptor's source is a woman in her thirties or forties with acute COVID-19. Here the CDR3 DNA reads TGTGCCACCAGCAGAGATCGGGGACAGGGGAGGGAGACCCAGTACTTC. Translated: CATSRDRGQGRETQYF.